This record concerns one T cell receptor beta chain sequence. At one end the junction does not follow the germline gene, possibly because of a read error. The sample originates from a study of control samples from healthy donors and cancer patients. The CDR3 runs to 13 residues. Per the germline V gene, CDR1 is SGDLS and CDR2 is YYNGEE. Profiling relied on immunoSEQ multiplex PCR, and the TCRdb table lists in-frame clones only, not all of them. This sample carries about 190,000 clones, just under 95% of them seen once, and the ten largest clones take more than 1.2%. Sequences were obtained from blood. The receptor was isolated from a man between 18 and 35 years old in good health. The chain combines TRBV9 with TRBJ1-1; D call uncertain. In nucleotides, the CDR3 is TGTGCCAGCAGCGTAGGAATGGCGGTGGGGATGGTGTTT. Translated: CASSVGMAVGMVF.